The 19 T cell receptor beta chains below were found in one sample sequenced in a study of blood T cell repertoires in COVID-19. The method was immunoSEQ multiplex PCR; TCRdb's version includes in-frame clones alone and lacks a portion of them. The sample carries a few hundred thousand clones, roughly 89% recorded once. The sample consisted of PBMCs or T cells enriched from blood (not recorded which). These TCRs come from a woman under 40 who had recovered from COVID-19.

This clone was observed a handful of times. This chain joins TRBV4-3 and TRBJ1-5; 9 positions match TRBD1. The CDR3 sequence is 14 residues long. Germline loops: CDR1 LGHNA, CDR2 YSLEER. The V segment lost 1 base and the J segment 9 bases; nucleotides outside the gene matches: 4. CDR3 DNA sequence: TGCGCCAGCAGCCAAGGGGACAGGGCTGGGCCCCAGCATTTT. This encodes CASSQGDRAGPQHF.

This sequence joins TRBV5-1 and TRBJ2-2; 8 nucleotides line up with TRBD2. Germline CDR1 SGHRS, CDR2 YFSETQ. The CDR3 sequence is 16 residues long. Trimming cost V 3 bases and J 0 bases; bases outside gene matches: 4. The CDR3 coding sequence is TGCGCCAGCAGCTCAGATAGCGGGGCGAACACCGGGGAGCTGTTTTTT. The encoded protein is CASSSDSGANTGELFF. Combining the CDR3 with reference TRBV5-1 and TRBJ2-2 gives the whole variable domain KAGVTQTPRYLIKTRGQQVTLSCSPISGHRSVSWYQQTPGQGLQFLFEYFSETQRNKGNFPGRFSGRQFSNSRSEMNVSTLELGDSALYLCASSSDSGANTGELFFGEGSRLTVL.

The count of this clone is one. This sequence joins TRBV7-8 and TRBJ2-1; tentative D call: TRBD2 (5 bases). Germline V gene data show CDR1 as SGHVS and CDR2 as FQNEAQ. The CDR3 sequence is 13 residues long. With 6 bases removed from V and 10 bases from J, the gap between germline ends came to 16 bases. In nucleotides, the CDR3 is TGTGCCAGCAGACCTCCCTCTCCGGGAGAGCAGTTCTTC. Its protein is CASRPPSPGEQFF.

Regarding this clone: A junction boundary mismatches the germline segment, possibly from a read error. The J gene is TRBJ1-2, the V gene TRBV7-2; 9 bases are shared with TRBD1. The CDR3 is 15 amino acids. Germline CDR1 SGHTA, CDR2 FQGNSA. Here the CDR3 DNA reads TGTGCCAGCAGCGCCCATGGGGGACAGGGAGTGGGATCAGGCTTC. It encodes CASSAHGGQGVGSGF.

This chain links TRBV4-1 with TRBJ1-1; D is uncertain. The V end was cut by 6 bases, the J end by 0 bases, with 5 bases between. The CDR3 loop spans 12 amino acids. Germline V lookup: CDR1 MGHRA, CDR2 YSYEKL. The CDR3 nucleotides read TGCGCCAGCAGTGCTATGAACACTGAAGCTTTCTTT. Translated: CASSAMNTEAFF.

The genes are TRBV18 and TRBJ2-1; no clear D gene. The germline V and J ends were trimmed by 3 bases and 2 bases, with 5 bases remaining between them. This CDR3 has 13 amino acids. Germline V gene data show CDR1 as KGHSH and CDR2 as LQKENI. Here the CDR3 reads CASSPYTYNEQFF. The CDR3 DNA follows: TGTGCCAGCTCACCCTATACCTACAATGAGCAGTTCTTC.

V usage is TRBV5-8 and J usage is TRBJ1-1; D gene ambiguous. The ends were cut back, 2 bases at V and 2 bases at J, with 7 bases in the middle. Germline-derived CDR1 and CDR2 are SGHTS and YDEGEE. This CDR3 is 13 amino acids long. For the CDR3, the DNA is TGTGCCAGCAGCTTCGAGCCTAACACTGAAGCTTTCTTT. The encoded protein is CASSFEPNTEAFF.

This clone was found many times. The genes are TRBV9 and TRBJ1-2; TRBD1 matches at 7 bases. The CDR3 contains 14 residues. Per the germline V gene, CDR1 is SGDLS and CDR2 is YYNGEE. V lost 0 bases and J lost 4; bases outside the gene matches: 3. In DNA, the CDR3 is TGTGCCAGCAGCGTAGACTCAGGGGGCTATGGCTACACCTTC. This sequence encodes CASSVDSGGYGYTF.

The chain couples TRBV6-2 or TRBV6-3 to TRBJ2-3; D perhaps matches TRBD2 (5 bases). Trimming shortened V by 0 bases and J by 4 bases, and 17 bases separated the two germline ends. Germline V CDR1 and CDR2: MNHEY, SVGEGT. This CDR3 is 17 amino acids long. The CDR3: CASSYSTNPYTSDTQYF. CDR3 coding DNA: TGTGCCAGCAGTTACTCGACTAACCCATATACCTCAGATACGCAGTATTTT.

The gene calls are TRBV6-2 or TRBV6-3 and TRBJ2-7; D not certain. Germline values: CDR1 MNHEY, CDR2 SVGEGT. The V and J ends lost 5 bases and 5 bases respectively, with 4 bases between them. The CDR3 consists of 10 residues. The chain's CDR3 is CASSLHEQYF. Here the CDR3 DNA reads TGTGCCAGCAGTCTACACGAGCAGTACTTC.

V is TRBV7-2 and J is TRBJ1-4; maybe TRBD1 (6 bases). Per the germline V gene, CDR1 is SGHTA and CDR2 is FQGNSA. This CDR3 contains 15 residues. V lost 5 bases and J lost 5, with 15 bases in between. The CDR3 coding sequence is TGTGCCAGCAGCCCCAGGGGTGGGGGAAATGAAAAACTGTTTTTT. Its translation: CASSPRGGGNEKLFF. Complete variable domain (other parts from reference TRBV7-2 and TRBJ1-4): GAGVSQSPSNKVTEKGKDVELRCDPISGHTALYWYRQSLGQGLEFLIYFQGNSAPDKSGLPSDRFSAERTGGSVSTLTIQRTQQEDSAVYLCASSPRGGGNEKLFFGSGTQLSVL.

This clone was seen once. The gene calls are TRBV5-6 and TRBJ2-7; no reliable D call. V dropped 4 bases and J dropped 0 bases, with 5 bases sitting between them. This CDR3 is built from 12 residues. CDR1 is SGHDT, CDR2 YYEEEE, per germline. This chain's CDR3 is CASSASSYEQYF. In DNA, the CDR3 is TGTGCCAGCAGCGCCAGCTCCTACGAGCAGTACTTC.

The chain joins TRBV15 to TRBJ1-1, with D possibly being TRBD1 (6 bases). Looked up from germline, CDR1 is LNHNV and CDR2 is YYDKDF (reference sequence). The CDR3 has 15 residues. V lost 5 bases to trimming and J lost 3 bases, with 16 bases between them. The CDR3 DNA reads as TGTGCCACCAGCGGAACCGGGACACTTTACACTGAAGCTTTCTTT. Protein: CATSGTGTLYTEAFF.

J is TRBJ2-5 and V is TRBV5-1; possible D gene TRBD1, 5 bases. Trimming cost V 1 base and J 1 base, with 11 bases left between them. The germline V gene has CDR1 SGHRS and CDR2 YFSETQ. CDR3 length: 15 residues. CDR3 protein: CASSLLPGSQETQYF. The CDR3 DNA is TGCGCCAGCAGCTTGCTCCCAGGGTCCCAAGAGACCCAGTACTTC.

Concerning this clone itself: Distinct nucleotide sequences in the sample also encode this CDR3. The chain combines TRBV11-2 with TRBJ1-3, with 8 bases aligning to TRBD1. V trimming: 3 bases; J trimming: 2 bases; junction bases outside the gene matches: 0. Germline V lookup: CDR1 SGHAT, CDR2 FQNNGV. The length of the CDR3 is 14 residues. The CDR3 here is CASSLDRAGNTIYF. The CDR3 DNA follows: TGTGCCAGCAGCTTGGACAGGGCTGGAAACACCATATATTTT.

V usage is TRBV19 and J usage is TRBJ2-1; TRBD2 matches 7 bases. The length of the CDR3 is 17 residues. With 3 bases clipped from V and 5 bases from J, the junction kept 13 bases outside the gene matches. The germline CDR1 and CDR2 sequences are LNHDA and SQIVND (reference sequence). CDR3: CASSIPTGGPLDNEQFF. The CDR3 region has the DNA TGTGCCAGTAGTATCCCGACGGGAGGTCCTCTCGACAATGAGCAGTTCTTC.

This clone was seen only a few times. The CDR3 here is CASSRPMTGVGYTF. Written as DNA, the CDR3 is TGTGCCAGCAGCCGCCCGATGACAGGGGTTGGCTACACCTTC. The rearrangement uses TRBV28 and TRBJ1-2; TRBD1 agrees at 8 bases. Germline-derived CDR1 and CDR2 are MDHEN and SYDVKM. Trimming took 6 bases from V and 7 from J; bases not matched to a gene: 10. The CDR3 is 14 residues long.

The genes are TRBV28 and TRBJ2-3; 7 positions match TRBD2. Germline V gene data show CDR1 as MDHEN and CDR2 as SYDVKM. The CDR3 loop spans 17 amino acids. V dropped 5 bases and J dropped 2; count of bases not matched to a gene: 13. The CDR3 sequence is CASSAPGLAVDTDTQYF. The CDR3 DNA reads as TGTGCCAGCAGTGCCCCCGGGCTAGCGGTGGACACAGATACGCAGTATTTT.

The genes are TRBV7-9 and TRBJ1-1; D call uncertain. V dropped 5 bases and J dropped 2 bases, with 9 bases sitting between them. Germline-derived CDR1 and CDR2 are SEHNR and FQNEAQ (reference sequence). The CDR3 loop spans 13 amino acids. The CDR3 region is CASSRKLNTEAFF. DNA of the CDR3: TGTGCCAGCAGCCGTAAACTTAACACTGAAGCTTTCTTT.